This TCR beta chain stems from a study of cytomegalovirus exposure and HLA in healthy donors. Study context: In a later analysis, it was reported that the approximately 120 validation repertoires had been produced on the same platform as the 700 or so repertoires belonging to the first cohort.

Whole-study results and caveats: The tendency of first-cohort TCR clusters to co-occur in the roughly 130 validation repertoires emerged from a later analysis. The classifier reportedly diagnosed cytomegalovirus status with high sensitivity and specificity. TCR sequences were mostly rare, though some public TCRs occurred in many donors.

In germline, CDR1 is SGDLS, CDR2 YYNGEE. CDR3 length equals 15 residues. With V trimmed by 4 bases and J by 6 bases, 10 bases remained unmatched. Produced via immunoSEQ multiplex PCR; TCRdb's table is partial and in-frame only. This sample carries under 400,000 clones, 86% of them seen once, and the ten largest clones take 0.83%. In the case of this clone: Its antigen is as yet unknown.

The chain couples TRBV9 to TRBJ2-7; TRBD2 agrees at 10 bases. The origin of this receptor is a woman aged 18-29 years in good health and CMV-seronegative. Source material: PBMCs. The CDR3 protein is CASSTGLAAASEQYF. As DNA, the CDR3 is TGTGCCAGCAGCACAGGACTAGCGGCCGCCTCCGAGCAGTACTTC.